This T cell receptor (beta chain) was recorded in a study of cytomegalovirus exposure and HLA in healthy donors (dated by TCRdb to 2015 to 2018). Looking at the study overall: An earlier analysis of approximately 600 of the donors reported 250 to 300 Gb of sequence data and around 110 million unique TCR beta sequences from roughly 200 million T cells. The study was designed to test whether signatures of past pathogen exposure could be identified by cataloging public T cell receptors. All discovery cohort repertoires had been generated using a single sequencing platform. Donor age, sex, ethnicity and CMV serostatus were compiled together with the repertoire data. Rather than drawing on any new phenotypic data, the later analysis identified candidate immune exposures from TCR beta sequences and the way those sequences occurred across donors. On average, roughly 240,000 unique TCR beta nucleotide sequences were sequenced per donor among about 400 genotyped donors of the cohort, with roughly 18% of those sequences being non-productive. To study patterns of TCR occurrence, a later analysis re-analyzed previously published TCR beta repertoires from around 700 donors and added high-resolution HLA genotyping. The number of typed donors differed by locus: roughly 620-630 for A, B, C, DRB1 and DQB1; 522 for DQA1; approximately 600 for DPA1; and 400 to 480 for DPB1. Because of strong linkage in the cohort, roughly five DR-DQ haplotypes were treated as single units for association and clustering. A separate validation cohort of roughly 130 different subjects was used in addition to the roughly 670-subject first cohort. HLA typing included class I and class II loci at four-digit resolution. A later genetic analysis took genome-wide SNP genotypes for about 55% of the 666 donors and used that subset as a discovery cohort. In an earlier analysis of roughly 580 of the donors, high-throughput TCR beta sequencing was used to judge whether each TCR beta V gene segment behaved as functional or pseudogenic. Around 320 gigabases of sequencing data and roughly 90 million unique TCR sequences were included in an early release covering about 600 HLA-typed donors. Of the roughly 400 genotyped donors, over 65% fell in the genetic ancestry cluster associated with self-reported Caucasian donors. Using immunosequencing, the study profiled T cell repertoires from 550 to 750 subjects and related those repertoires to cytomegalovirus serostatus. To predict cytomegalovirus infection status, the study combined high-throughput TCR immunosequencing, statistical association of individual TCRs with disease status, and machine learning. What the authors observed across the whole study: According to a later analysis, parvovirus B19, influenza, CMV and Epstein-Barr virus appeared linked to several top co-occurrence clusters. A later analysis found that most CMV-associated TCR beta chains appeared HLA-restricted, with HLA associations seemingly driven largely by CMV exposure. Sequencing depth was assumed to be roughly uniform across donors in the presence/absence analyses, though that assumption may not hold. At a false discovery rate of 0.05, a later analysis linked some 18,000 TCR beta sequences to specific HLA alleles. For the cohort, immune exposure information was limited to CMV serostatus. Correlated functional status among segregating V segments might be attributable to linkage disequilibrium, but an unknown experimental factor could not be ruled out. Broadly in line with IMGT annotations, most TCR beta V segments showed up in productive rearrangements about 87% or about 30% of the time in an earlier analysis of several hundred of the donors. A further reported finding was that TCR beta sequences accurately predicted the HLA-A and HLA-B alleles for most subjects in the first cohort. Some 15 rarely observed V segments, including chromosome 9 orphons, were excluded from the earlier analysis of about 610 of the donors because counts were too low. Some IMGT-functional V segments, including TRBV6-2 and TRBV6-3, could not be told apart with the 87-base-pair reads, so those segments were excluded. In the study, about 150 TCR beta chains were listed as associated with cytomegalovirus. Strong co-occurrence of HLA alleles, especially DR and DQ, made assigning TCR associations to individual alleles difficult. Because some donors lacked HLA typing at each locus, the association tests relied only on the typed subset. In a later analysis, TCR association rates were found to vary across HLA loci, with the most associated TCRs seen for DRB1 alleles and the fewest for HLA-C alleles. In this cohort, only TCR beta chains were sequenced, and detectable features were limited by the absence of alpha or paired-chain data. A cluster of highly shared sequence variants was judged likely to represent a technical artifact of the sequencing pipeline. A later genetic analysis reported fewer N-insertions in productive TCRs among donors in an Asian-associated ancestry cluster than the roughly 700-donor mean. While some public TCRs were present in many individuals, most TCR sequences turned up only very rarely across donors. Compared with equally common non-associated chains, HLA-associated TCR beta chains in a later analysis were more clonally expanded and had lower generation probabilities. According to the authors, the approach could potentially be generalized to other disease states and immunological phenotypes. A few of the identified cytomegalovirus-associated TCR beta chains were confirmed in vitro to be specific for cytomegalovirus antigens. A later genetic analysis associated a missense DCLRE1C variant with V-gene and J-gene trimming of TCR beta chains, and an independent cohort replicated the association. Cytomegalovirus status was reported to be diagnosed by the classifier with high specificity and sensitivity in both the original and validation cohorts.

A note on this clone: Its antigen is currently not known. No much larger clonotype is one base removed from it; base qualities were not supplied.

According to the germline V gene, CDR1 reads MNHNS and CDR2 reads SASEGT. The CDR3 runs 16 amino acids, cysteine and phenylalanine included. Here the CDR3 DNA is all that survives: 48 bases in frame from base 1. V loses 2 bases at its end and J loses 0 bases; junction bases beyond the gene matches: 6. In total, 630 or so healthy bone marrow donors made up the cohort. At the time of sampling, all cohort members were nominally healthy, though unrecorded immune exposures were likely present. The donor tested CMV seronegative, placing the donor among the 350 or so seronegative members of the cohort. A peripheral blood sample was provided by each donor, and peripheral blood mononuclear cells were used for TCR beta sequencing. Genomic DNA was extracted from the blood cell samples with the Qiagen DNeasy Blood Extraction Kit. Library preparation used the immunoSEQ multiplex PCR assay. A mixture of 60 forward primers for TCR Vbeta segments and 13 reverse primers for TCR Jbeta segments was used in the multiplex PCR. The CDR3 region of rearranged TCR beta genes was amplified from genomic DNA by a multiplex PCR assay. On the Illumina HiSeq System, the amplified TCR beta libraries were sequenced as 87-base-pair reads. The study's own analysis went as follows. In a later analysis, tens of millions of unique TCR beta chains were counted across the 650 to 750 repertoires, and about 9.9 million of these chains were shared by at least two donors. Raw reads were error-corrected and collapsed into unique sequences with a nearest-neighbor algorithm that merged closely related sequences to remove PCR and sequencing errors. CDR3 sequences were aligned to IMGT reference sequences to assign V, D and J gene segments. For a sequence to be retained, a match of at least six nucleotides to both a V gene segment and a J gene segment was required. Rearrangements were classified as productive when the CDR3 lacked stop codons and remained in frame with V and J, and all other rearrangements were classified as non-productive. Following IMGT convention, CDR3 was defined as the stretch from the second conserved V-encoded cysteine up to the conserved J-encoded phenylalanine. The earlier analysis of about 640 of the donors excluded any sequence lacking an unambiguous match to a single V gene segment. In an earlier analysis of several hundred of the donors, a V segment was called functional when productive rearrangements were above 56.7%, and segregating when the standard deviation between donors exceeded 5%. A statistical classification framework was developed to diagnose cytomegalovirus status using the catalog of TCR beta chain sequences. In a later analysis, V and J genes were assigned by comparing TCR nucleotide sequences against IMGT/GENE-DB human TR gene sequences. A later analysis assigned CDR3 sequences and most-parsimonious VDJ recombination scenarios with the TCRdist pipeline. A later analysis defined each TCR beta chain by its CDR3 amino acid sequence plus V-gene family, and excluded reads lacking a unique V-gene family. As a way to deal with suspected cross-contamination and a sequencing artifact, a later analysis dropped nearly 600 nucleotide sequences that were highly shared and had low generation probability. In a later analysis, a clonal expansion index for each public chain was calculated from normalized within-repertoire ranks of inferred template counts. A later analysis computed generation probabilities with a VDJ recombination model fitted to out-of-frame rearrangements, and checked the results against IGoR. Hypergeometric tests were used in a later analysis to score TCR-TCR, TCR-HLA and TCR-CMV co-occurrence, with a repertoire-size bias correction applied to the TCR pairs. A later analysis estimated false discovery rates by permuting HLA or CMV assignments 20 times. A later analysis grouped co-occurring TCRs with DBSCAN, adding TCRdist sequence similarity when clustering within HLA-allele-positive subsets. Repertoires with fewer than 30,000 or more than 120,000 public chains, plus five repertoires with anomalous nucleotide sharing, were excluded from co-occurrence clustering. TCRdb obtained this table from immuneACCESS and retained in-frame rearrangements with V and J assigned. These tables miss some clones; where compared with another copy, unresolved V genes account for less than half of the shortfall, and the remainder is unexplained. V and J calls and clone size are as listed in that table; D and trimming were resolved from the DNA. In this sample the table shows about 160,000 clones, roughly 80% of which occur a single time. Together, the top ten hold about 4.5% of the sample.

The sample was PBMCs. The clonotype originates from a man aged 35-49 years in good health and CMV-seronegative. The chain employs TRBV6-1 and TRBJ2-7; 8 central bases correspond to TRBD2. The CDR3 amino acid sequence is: CASSERGGTYSYEQYF. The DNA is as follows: TGTGCCAGCAGTGAACGGGGGGGTACATACTCCTACGAGCAGTACTTC.